Here is one T cell receptor beta chain with its context. These data are taken from a study of blood T cell repertoires in COVID-19. Study context: Samples taken during acute and convalescent COVID-19 were collected in the United States, Italy and Spain. From T cells, B-cell-depleted T cells, or PBMCs came the material, which was cDNA or gDNA.

Methods used by the authors: For nucleated cells, counts were estimated from reference gene primer amplification. The protocol was immunoSEQ multiplex PCR, while the TCRdb copy is restricted to in-frame clones and leaves out a portion. V, J and clone size derive from that table, while D and trimming were established from the DNA sequence. The sample yields under 200,000 clones, around 90% seen once. Looked up from germline, CDR1 is KGHDR and CDR2 is SFDVKD. The CDR3 covers 14 residues. The V gene lost 9 bases and the J gene lost 3 bases, with 17 bases spanning the gap. This clonotype was obtained from a man younger than 35 with acute or convalescent COVID-19. The chain has TRBV24-1 and TRBJ2-7, with TRBD1 as a possible D gene (5 bases). Input material: peripheral blood. The CDR3 DNA follows: TGTGCCACCGTTCCACAGGTCCAACGCTACGAGCAGTACTTC. It encodes CATVPQVQRYEQYF.